These 8 T cell receptor beta chains share one sample of origin, sequenced in a study of blood T cell repertoires in COVID-19. The data were produced by immunoSEQ multiplex PCR, yet TCRdb's version contains in-frame clones alone and is incomplete. The sample lists a few hundred thousand clones, around 85% seen once, with 2.5% to 3% in the top ten. The material sequenced was PBMCs or T cells enriched from blood (not recorded which). Receptor source: a woman aged 45 to 65 who had recovered from COVID-19.

The rearrangement uses TRBV19 and TRBJ1-5; 9 bases agree with TRBD1. V lost 6 bases to trimming and J lost 1 base; unmatched junction nucleotides: 7. The CDR3 spans 16 residues. Germline V gene sequence: CDR1 LNHDA, CDR2 SQIVND (reference sequence). DNA of the CDR3: TGTGCCAGTAGGACATACGACAGGGGGAGCAATCAGCCCCAGCATTTT. Translation gives CASRTYDRGSNQPQHF.

This clone has only one observation. CDR3 protein: CASSSSPGRLNEQYF. The CDR3 bases are TGTGCCAGCAGCTCCAGCCCGGGGAGGTTAAACGAGCAGTACTTC. The chain carries TRBV7-2 and TRBJ2-7; a weak D match, TRBD2 (6 bases). The germline gives CDR1 SGHTA, CDR2 FQGNSA. This CDR3 spans 15 amino acids. Trimming shortened V by 4 bases and J by 5 bases, and 18 bases separated the two germline ends.

This chain joins TRBV5-4 and TRBJ2-1, with 11 bases fitting TRBD1. Unmatched junction bases numbered 11, after V lost 6 bases and J lost 12 bases. This CDR3 comprises 14 residues. CDR1 is SGHNT, CDR2 YYREEE, per germline (reference sequence). The CDR3 region has the DNA TGTGCCAGCACCCGGGACAGGGGGGTCTTCGGGCAGTTCTTC. Residues: CASTRDRGVFGQFF.

The rearrangement links TRBV5-1 to TRBJ2-7, with a possible D match to TRBD2 (5 bases). V gave up 7 bases and J gave up 1 base, with 15 bases separating them. Germline lookup yields CDR1 SGHRS and CDR2 YFSETQ. The CDR3 has 14 amino acids. The CDR3 reads CASRDGVGSYEQYF. In DNA form, the CDR3 reads TGCGCCAGCCGCGACGGGGTAGGGTCCTACGAGCAGTACTTC.

The CDR3: CATSDRQTGTGELFF. The DNA of the CDR3 is TGTGCCACCAGTGATCGACAGACTGGCACCGGGGAGCTGTTTTTT. The V and J genes are TRBV24-1 and TRBJ2-2; maybe TRBD1 (5 bases). Germline V CDR1 and CDR2: KGHDR, SFDVKD. V gave up 3 bases and J gave up 4 bases, with 11 bases separating them. This CDR3 spans 15 amino acids.

V and J are TRBV18 and TRBJ1-1; weak D call: TRBD1 (5 bases). Deletions cut 3 bases from V and 1 base from J, with 15 bases between. The CDR3 is 16 amino acids. CDR1 is KGHSH and CDR2 is LQKENI in the germline V gene. In DNA form, the CDR3 reads TGTGCCAGCTCACCGAGGAACGGGGGAGAGAACACTGAAGCTTTCTTT. Translating gives CASSPRNGGENTEAFF.

The genes are TRBV5-4 and TRBJ2-5; 7 positions match TRBD2. This CDR3 contains 14 residues. Germline trimming cut 3 bases from V and 7 bases from J; bases unmatched to any gene: 9. Germline CDR1 is SGHNT and CDR2 is YYREEE (reference sequence). CDR3 DNA: TGTGCCAGCAGCTCGAAAGCGGGGCCCGGGACCCAGTACTTC. Protein sequence: CASSSKAGPGTQYF. Combining the CDR3 with reference TRBV5-4 and TRBJ2-5 gives the whole variable domain ETGVTQSPTHLIKTRGQQVTLRCSSQSGHNTVSWYQQALGQGPQFIFQYYREEENGRGNFPPRFSGLQFPNYSSELNVNALELDDSALYLCASSSKAGPGTQYFGPGTRLLVL.

The chain combines TRBV19 with TRBJ1-5; possible D gene TRBD1, 6 bases. CDR3 length: 15 residues. Germline V CDR1 and CDR2: LNHDA, SQIVND (reference sequence). V shed 1 base and J shed 2 bases, with 9 bases lying between them. The CDR3 sequence: CASSIVGGGNQPQHF. The CDR3 DNA sequence: TGTGCCAGTAGTATAGTAGGGGGAGGCAATCAGCCCCAGCATTTT.